What follows are 19 T cell receptor beta chains derived from one specimen sequenced in a study of vaccination and CD4 T cells after COVID-19. These receptors' antigens are unknown. Sequencing of the DNA from cultured CD4+ T cells was carried out with the Oncomine TCR Beta short-read assay. TCRdb reprocessed the PCR reads via MiXCR and lists one record per CDR3 protein. The sample lists about 17,000 distinct CDR3 sequences; 45% to 65% were seen once. Treatment noted: approximately nine-day PBMC culture with coronavirus spike peptide pools or control peptides (ViraFEST assay). Sequenced input: CD4+ T cells from blood, cultured in vitro. The receptors stem from a human donor who had recovered from COVID-19.

The V gene is TRBV19, the J gene TRBJ1-2, with a possible D match to TRBD1 (5 bases). V shed 3 bases and J shed 10 bases, with 18 bases lying between them. Germline V gene sequence: CDR1 LNHDA, CDR2 SQIVND (reference sequence). The CDR3 loop spans 14 amino acids. The CDR3 nucleotides read TGTGCCAGTAGTATTCAAGTGGGGACGCGTGACTACACCTTC. Translating it yields CASSIQVGTRDYTF. Together with reference TRBV19 and TRBJ1-2, the CDR3 gives the full variable domain: DGGITQSPKYLFRKEGQNVTLSCEQNLNHDAMYWYRQDPGQGLRLIYYSQIVNDFQKGDIAEGYSVSREKKESFPLTVTSAQKNPTAFYLCASSIQVGTRDYTFGSGTRLTVV.

V is TRBV24-1 and J is TRBJ1-3, with 7 bases lining up with TRBD1. The CDR3 consists of 17 residues. The germline gives CDR1 KGHDR, CDR2 SFDVKD. Trimming took 4 bases from V and 1 from J; bases not matched to a gene: 9. The CDR3 DNA sequence: TGTGCCACCAGTGAGGGTAGACAGGGAGTATCTGGAAACACCATATATTTT. Its protein is CATSEGRQGVSGNTIYF.

This clonotype was counted a few times. The gene calls are TRBV2 and TRBJ2-7; 7 bases align to TRBD1. Germline V gene sequence: CDR1 SNHLY, CDR2 FYNNEI. The J segment lost 6 bases and the V segment lost 10 bases, leaving 15 bases of the junction unmatched. There are 14 residues in the CDR3. The CDR3, as DNA: TGTGCCACCAAGGGACAGCTGGCTACCGGCGAGCAGTACTTC. Translated, it gives CATKGQLATGEQYF.

The rearrangement links TRBV7-3 to TRBJ1-1; D is ambiguous. CDR1 SGHTA and CDR2 FQGTGA come from the germline V gene. The CDR3 has 13 residues. V lost 4 bases to trimming and J lost 0 bases, with 6 bases between them. The CDR3 DNA reads as TGTGCCAGCAGCTCCTCGATGAACACTGAAGCTTTCTTT. Encoded protein: CASSSSMNTEAFF.

This chain connects TRBV10-3 to TRBJ2-3; D gene ambiguous. Germline lookup yields CDR1 ENHRY and CDR2 SYGVKD. Trimming stripped 0 bases from V and 1 base from J, with 8 bases between. The CDR3 sequence is 15 residues long. The CDR3 reads CAISESNLGTDTQYF. CDR3 coding DNA: TGTGCCATCAGTGAGTCGAATTTAGGCACAGATACGCAGTATTTT.

This clonotype was counted once. This chain uses TRBV7-9 with TRBJ2-1, with D unresolved. The germline V gene has CDR1 SEHNR and CDR2 FQNEAQ (reference sequence). This CDR3 is built from 12 residues. Trimming shortened V by 6 bases and J by 12 bases, and 15 bases separated the two germline ends. The CDR3 here is CASSQTETAQFF. CDR3 coding DNA: TGTGCCAGCAGTCAGACGGAGACTGCGCAGTTCTTC.

The V and J genes are TRBV20-1 and TRBJ2-7, with D perhaps TRBD2 (5 bases). Trimming left V 0 bases short and J 2 bases short, with 11 bases between. The CDR3 spans 14 residues. Germline V gives CDR1 DFQATT, CDR2 SNEGSKA (reference sequence). In DNA form, the CDR3 reads TGCAGTGCTAGAGATCTAGCCAACCCCTACGAGCAGTACTTC. This translates into CSARDLANPYEQYF.

The rearrangement joins TRBV20-1 to TRBJ2-3, with D perhaps TRBD2 (6 bases). The CDR3 has 14 amino acids. V was shortened by 0 bases and J by 8 bases, with 15 bases between the two germline ends. Germline loops: CDR1 DFQATT, CDR2 SNEGSKA (reference sequence). The chain's CDR3 is CSARDQQRAVTQYF. CDR3 coding DNA: TGCAGTGCTAGAGATCAGCAGCGGGCCGTTACGCAGTATTTT.

J is TRBJ1-1 and V is TRBV7-2, with a weak D call TRBD1 (5 bases). The V gene lost 2 bases and the J gene lost 5 bases, with 18 bases spanning the gap. The CDR3 totals 16 residues. Germline CDR1 is SGHTA and CDR2 is FQGNSA. The CDR3 loop is CASSLKGYSGDTEAFF. CDR3 sequence (DNA): TGTGCCAGCAGCTTAAAGGGGTACTCCGGGGATACTGAAGCTTTCTTT.

This chain links TRBV2 with TRBJ2-7; possibly TRBD1 for D (5 bases). Trimming took off 7 bases at V and 2 bases at J, with 15 bases between the two ends. The length of the CDR3 is 14 residues. In germline, CDR1 is SNHLY, CDR2 FYNNEI. In nucleotides, the CDR3 is TGTGCCAGCACTCAACAGGTTGGAACCTACGAGCAGTACTTC. It codes for CASTQQVGTYEQYF. Variable domain in full (rest from reference TRBV2 and TRBJ2-7): EPEVTQTPSHQVTQMGQEVILRCVPISNHLYFYWYRQILGQKVEFLVSFYNNEISEKSEIFDDQFSVERPDGSNFTLKIRSTKLEDSAMYFCASTQQVGTYEQYFGPGTRLTVT.

The V and J genes are TRBV7-6 and TRBJ1-6; 10 nucleotides agree with TRBD1. The germline V gene encodes CDR1 SGHVS and CDR2 FNYEAQ. There are 15 residues in the CDR3. V shed 5 bases and J 5 bases; nucleotides not matched to a gene: 3. CDR3 DNA: TGTGCCAGCAGCAGAGGACAGGGGGATAATTCACCCCTCCACTTT. Translating gives CASSRGQGDNSPLHF.

V and J are TRBV20-1 and TRBJ1-1, with unresolved D. With 1 base removed from V and 7 bases from J, the gap between germline ends came to 19 bases. Germline CDR1 DFQATT, CDR2 SNEGSKA (reference sequence). This CDR3 has 15 residues. CDR3 in DNA: TGCAGTGCTAGAGGGGTTCGAAACGAGATCAGTGAAGCTTTCTTT. The encoded protein is CSARGVRNEISEAFF.

A few counts support this clonotype. The V and J genes are TRBV2 and TRBJ2-2; possible D gene TRBD1, 5 bases. CDR1 is SNHLY, CDR2 FYNNEI, per germline. This CDR3 is built from 14 residues. V gave up 4 bases and J gave up 4 bases, with 10 bases separating them. This chain's CDR3 is CASSAQGGTGELFF. The CDR3 DNA is TGTGCCAGCAGTGCCCAGGGCGGCACCGGGGAGCTGTTTTTT.

The V gene is TRBV28, the J gene TRBJ2-3, with a tentative D call TRBD2 (6 bases). This CDR3 is built from 15 residues. Looked up from germline, CDR1 is MDHEN and CDR2 is SYDVKM. V was pared by 3 bases and J by 0 bases, with 10 bases between. CDR3 residues: CASSFPGTSTDTQYF. The CDR3 DNA reads TGTGCCAGCAGTTTTCCGGGGACTAGCACAGATACGCAGTATTTT.

The chain joins TRBV11-1 to TRBJ2-3, with TRBD1 identical over 11 bases. This CDR3 contains 15 residues. Per germline, CDR1 SGHAT and CDR2 FQDESV (reference sequence). J lost 5 bases, V lost 6 bases, and 7 bases had no gene match. For the CDR3, the DNA is TGTGCCAGCAGTTATGGACAGGGGGCTGGAGATACGCAGTATTTT. Translated, it gives CASSYGQGAGDTQYF. The whole variable domain, remainder taken from reference TRBV11-1 and TRBJ2-3, is EAEVAQSPRYKITEKSQAVAFWCDPISGHATLYWYRQILGQGPELLVQFQDESVVDDSQLPKDRFSAERLKGVDSTLKIQPAELGDSAMYLCASSYGQGAGDTQYFGPGTRLTVL.

This clonotype was recorded a few times. The chain uses TRBV6-1 and TRBJ1-2, with 7 positions matching TRBD1. The CDR3 length is 13 residues. The V and J ends lost 5 bases and 5 bases, in that order; junction bases with no gene match: 5. The germline V gene has CDR1 MNHNS and CDR2 SASEGT. CDR3: CASSRDRGYGYTF. The CDR3 nucleotides are TGTGCCAGCAGTAGGGACAGAGGATATGGCTACACCTTC.

V is TRBV10-3 and J is TRBJ2-4, with D tentatively TRBD1 (5 bases). CDR3 length: 18 residues. Trimming shortened V by 1 base and J by 0 bases, and 16 bases separated the two germline ends. The germline V gene encodes CDR1 ENHRY and CDR2 SYGVKD. Written as DNA, the CDR3 is TGTGCCATCAGTGAGTTCCCCCGGCCACAGGTAGCCAAAAACATTCAGTACTTC. Translation: CAISEFPRPQVAKNIQYF.

This clonotype was observed a single time. The chain is built from TRBV7-2 and TRBJ2-1, with no clear D. CDR3 length: 12 residues. Trimming left V 4 bases short and J 7 bases short, with 8 bases between. Germline values: CDR1 SGHTA, CDR2 FQGNSA. The CDR3: CASSSPRNEQFF. CDR3 nucleotides: TGTGCCAGCAGCTCTCCAAGGAATGAGCAGTTCTTC.

Here the CDR3 DNA reads TGTGCCAGTTTTGTCGGCAGAAACTACGAGCAGTACTTC. Encoded protein: CASFVGRNYEQYF. This rearrangement joins TRBV2 to TRBJ2-7, with D unclear. V dropped 9 bases and J dropped 3 bases, with 15 bases sitting between them. The CDR3 length is 13 residues. CDR1 is SNHLY, CDR2 FYNNEI, per germline.